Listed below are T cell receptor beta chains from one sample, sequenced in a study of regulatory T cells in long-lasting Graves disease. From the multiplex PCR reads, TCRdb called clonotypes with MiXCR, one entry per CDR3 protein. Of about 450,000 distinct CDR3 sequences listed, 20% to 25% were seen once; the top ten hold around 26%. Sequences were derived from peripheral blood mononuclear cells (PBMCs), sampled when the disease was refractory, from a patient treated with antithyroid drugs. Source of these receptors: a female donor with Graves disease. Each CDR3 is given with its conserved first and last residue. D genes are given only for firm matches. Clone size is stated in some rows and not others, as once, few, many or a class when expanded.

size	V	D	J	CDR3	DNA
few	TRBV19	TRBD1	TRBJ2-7	CASRADRGHSYEQYF	TGTGCCAGTAGAGCCGACAGGGGACATTCCTACGAGCAGTACTTC
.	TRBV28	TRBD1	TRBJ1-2	CASSIPGQGGGYYGYTF	TGTGCCAGCAGCATACCGGGACAGGGGGGGGGGTACTATGGCTACACCTTC
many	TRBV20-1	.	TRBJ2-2	CSARDRRGTGELFF	TGCAGTGCTAGAGATCGACGGGGCACCGGGGAGCTGTTTTTT
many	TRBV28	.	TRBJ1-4	CASSLGYEKLFF	TGTGCCAGCAGTTTAGGGTACGAAAAACTGTTTTTT
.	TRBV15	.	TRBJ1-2	CATSRDSVYGYTF	TGTGCCACCAGCAGAGATTCGGTTTATGGCTACACCTTC
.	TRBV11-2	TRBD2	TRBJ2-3	CASSFLGLVVTDTQYF	TGTGCCAGCAGCTTCCTAGGACTAGTGGTCACAGATACGCAGTATTTT
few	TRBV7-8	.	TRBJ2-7	CASSLAGLTNYEQYF	TGTGCCAGCAGCTTAGCAGGGCTCACCAACTACGAGCAGTACTTC
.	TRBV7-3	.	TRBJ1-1	CASSPKARGRVWTEAFF	TGTGCCAGCAGCCCAAAGGCCAGGGGTCGCGTGTGGACTGAAGCTTTCTTT
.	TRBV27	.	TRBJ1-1	CASRPWANTEAFF	TGTGCCAGCAGACCTTGGGCGAACACTGAAGCTTTCTTT
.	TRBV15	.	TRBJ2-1	CATSRDIPSYNEQFF	TGTGCCACCAGCAGAGATATTCCCTCCTACAATGAGCAGTTCTTC
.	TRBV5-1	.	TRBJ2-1	CASSTSQGAGSYNEQFF	TGCGCCAGCAGCACCTCACAAGGGGCCGGGTCCTACAATGAGCAGTTCTTC
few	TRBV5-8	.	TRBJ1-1	CASSLVGEIFF	TGTGCCAGCAGCTTGGTGGGGGAGATTTTCTTT
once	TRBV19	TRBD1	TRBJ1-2	CASSDTGVRGYTF	TGTGCCAGTAGTGATACAGGGGTTCGGGGCTACACCTTC
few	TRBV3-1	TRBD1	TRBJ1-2	CASSPTPRGTNYGYTF	TGTGCCAGCAGTCCTACTCCCAGGGGGACCAACTATGGCTACACCTTC
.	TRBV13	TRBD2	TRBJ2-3	CASSSRDYSTDTQYF	TGTGCCAGCAGCTCCCGGGACTACAGCACAGATACGCAGTATTTT
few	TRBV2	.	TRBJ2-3	CASSEWNYQGDTQYF	TGTGCCAGCAGTGAGTGGAACTATCAGGGGGATACGCAGTATTTT